This T cell receptor beta chain was obtained from a study of T cell changes during pregnancy in multiple sclerosis. Generated by immunoSEQ multiplex PCR, the TCRdb table keeps only in-frame clones and is missing some. Of around 88,000 clones in the sample, roughly 92% were seen once. The V segment lost 10 bases and the J segment 4 bases; nucleotides outside the gene matches: 8. The CDR3 runs 15 residues. The germline CDR1 and CDR2 sequences are LNHDA and SQIVND (reference sequence). Sequences were derived from peripheral blood, sampled in the first trimester of pregnancy. This rearrangement joins TRBV19 to TRBJ2-3, with 13 positions matching TRBD2. The TCR originated in a female donor with multiple sclerosis, enrolled in a pregnancy study. CDR3 region: CATSLLAGGADTQYF. The CDR3 DNA is TGTGCCACATCCCTACTAGCGGGAGGGGCAGATACGCAGTATTTT.